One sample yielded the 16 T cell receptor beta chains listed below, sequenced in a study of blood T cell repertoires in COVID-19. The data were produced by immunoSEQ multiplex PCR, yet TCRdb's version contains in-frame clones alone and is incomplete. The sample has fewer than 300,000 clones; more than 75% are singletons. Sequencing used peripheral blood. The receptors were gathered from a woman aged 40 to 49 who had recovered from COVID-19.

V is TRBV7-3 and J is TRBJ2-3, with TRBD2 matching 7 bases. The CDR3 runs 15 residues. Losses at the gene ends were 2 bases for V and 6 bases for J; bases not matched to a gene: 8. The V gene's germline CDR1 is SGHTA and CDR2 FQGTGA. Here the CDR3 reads CASSLYGLGRDTQYF. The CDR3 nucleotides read TGTGCCAGCAGCTTATACGGACTAGGGCGGGATACGCAGTATTTT.

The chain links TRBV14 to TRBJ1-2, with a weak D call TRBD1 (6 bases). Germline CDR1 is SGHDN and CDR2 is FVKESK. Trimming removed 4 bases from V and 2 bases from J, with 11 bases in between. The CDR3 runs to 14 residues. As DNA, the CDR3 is TGTGCCAGCAGCCCGACAGGACCGAACTATGGCTACACCTTC. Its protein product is CASSPTGPNYGYTF.

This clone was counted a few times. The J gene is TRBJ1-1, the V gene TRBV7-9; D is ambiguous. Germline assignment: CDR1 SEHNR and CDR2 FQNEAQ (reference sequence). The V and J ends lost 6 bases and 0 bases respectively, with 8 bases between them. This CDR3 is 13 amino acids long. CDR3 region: CASRAGVNTEAFF. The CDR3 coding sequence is TGTGCCAGCAGGGCCGGGGTGAACACTGAAGCTTTCTTT.

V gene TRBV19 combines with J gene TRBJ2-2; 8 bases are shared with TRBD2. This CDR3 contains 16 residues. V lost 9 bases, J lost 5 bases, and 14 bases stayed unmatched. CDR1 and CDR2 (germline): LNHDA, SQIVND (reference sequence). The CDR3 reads CASSPGLAGGTGELFF. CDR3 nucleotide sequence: TGTGCCAGCTCCCCCGGGCTAGCGGGTGGGACCGGGGAGCTGTTTTTT.

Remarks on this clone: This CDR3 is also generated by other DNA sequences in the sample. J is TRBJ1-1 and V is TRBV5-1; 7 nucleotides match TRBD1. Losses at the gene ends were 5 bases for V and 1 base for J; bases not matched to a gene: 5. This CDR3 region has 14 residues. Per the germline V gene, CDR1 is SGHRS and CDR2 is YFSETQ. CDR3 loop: CASSTRTGNTEAFF. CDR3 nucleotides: TGCGCCAGCAGTACCAGGACAGGGAACACTGAAGCTTTCTTT.

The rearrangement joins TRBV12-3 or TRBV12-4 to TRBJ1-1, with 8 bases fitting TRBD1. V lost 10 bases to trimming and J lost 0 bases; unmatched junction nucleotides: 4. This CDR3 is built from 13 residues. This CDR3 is CATQGAMNTEAFF. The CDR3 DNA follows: TGTGCCACCCAGGGGGCCATGAACACTGAAGCTTTCTTT.

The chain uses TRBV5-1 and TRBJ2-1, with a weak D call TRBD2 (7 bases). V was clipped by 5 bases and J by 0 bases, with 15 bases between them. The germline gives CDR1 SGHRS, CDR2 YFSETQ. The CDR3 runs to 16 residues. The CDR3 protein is CASRGAGASSYNEQFF. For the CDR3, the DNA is TGCGCCAGCAGAGGGGCGGGGGCCAGCTCCTACAATGAGCAGTTCTTC.

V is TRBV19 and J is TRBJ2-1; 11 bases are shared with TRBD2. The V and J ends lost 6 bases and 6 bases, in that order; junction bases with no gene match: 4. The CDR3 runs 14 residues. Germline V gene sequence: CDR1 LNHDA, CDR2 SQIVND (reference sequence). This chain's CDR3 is CASRTSGASNEQFF. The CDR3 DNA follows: TGTGCCAGTAGGACTAGCGGGGCCTCCAATGAGCAGTTCTTC.

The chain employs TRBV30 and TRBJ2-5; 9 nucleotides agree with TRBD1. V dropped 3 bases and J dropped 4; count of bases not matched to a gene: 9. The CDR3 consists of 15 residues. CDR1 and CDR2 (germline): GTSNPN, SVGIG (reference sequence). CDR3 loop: CAWRPTGGAGETQYF. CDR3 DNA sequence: TGTGCCTGGAGACCAACAGGGGGCGCGGGAGAGACCCAGTACTTC.

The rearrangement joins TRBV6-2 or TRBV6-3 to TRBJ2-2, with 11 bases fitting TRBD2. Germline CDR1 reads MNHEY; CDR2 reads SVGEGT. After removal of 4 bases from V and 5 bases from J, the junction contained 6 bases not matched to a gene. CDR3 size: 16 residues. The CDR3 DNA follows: TGTGCCAGCAGTTTACTAGCGGGAGTTGGTACCGGGGAGCTGTTTTTT. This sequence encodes CASSLLAGVGTGELFF.

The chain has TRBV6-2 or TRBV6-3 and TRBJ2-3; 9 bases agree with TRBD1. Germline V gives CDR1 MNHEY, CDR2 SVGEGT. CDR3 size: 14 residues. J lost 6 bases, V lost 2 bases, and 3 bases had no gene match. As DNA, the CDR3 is TGTGCCAGCAGTTACCCCGGGACAGGGGATACGCAGTATTTT. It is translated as CASSYPGTGDTQYF.

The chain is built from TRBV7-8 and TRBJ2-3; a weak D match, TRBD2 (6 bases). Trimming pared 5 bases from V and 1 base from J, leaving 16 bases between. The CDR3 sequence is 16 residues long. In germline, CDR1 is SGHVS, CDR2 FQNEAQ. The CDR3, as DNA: TGTGCCAGCAGCCCGGGGCGGGGCCTGGGCACAGATACGCAGTATTTT. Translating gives CASSPGRGLGTDTQYF.

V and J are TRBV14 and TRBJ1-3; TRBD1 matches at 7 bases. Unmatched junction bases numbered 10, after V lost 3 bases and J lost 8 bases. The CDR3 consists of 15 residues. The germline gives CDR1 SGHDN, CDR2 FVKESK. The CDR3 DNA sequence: TGTGCCAGCAGCCACGGCCACAGGGGCGTGCACACCATATATTTT. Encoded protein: CASSHGHRGVHTIYF.

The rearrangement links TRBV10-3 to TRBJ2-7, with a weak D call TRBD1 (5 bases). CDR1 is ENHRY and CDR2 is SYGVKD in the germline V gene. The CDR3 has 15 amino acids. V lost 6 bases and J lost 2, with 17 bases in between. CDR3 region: CAISPGRALPYEQYF. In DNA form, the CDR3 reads TGTGCCATCAGCCCCGGCAGGGCCCTCCCCTACGAGCAGTACTTC.

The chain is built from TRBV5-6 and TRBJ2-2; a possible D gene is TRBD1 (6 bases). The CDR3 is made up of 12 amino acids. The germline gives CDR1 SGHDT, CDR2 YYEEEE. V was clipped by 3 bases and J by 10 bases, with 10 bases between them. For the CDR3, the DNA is TGTGCCAGCAGCTGGGGGCAGTCGGAGCTGTTTTTT. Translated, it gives CASSWGQSELFF.

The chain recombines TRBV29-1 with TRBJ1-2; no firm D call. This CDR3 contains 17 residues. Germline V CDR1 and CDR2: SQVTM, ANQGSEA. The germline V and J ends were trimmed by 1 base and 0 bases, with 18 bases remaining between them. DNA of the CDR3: TGCAGCGTTGAAGGGGGAGGCAGCCGAAACCCTAACTATGGCTACACCTTC. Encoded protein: CSVEGGGSRNPNYGYTF.